These 23 T cell receptor beta chains came from one sample sequenced in a study of T-cell reconstitution after alpha-beta-depleted transplantation in children. TCRbeta library preparation incorporated unique molecular identifiers. TCRdb recomputed calls from the PCR reads with MiXCR, one row per CDR3 protein. This sample has about 640,000 distinct CDR3 sequences, with around 16% found just once. This material consisted of PBMCs from the stem cell graft donor, taken from the stem cell graft. The receptor source for this set is a human donor who donated a stem cell graft to a child with acute myeloid leukemia.

This clonotype was detected ten times or more. The chain employs TRBV20-1 and TRBJ2-5; 8 bases fit TRBD1. The CDR3 is 12 residues long. The V gene end was trimmed by 7 bases and the J gene end by 5 bases; junction bases not matched to a gene: 6. In germline, CDR1 is DFQATT, CDR2 SNEGSKA (reference sequence). The CDR3 region has the DNA TGCAGTGTCGAGACAGGGGACGAGACCCAGTACTTC. Its protein product is CSVETGDETQYF.

The table lists this clonotype with a few counts. The rearrangement links TRBV5-6 to TRBJ2-3; D not certain. In germline, CDR1 is SGHDT, CDR2 YYEEEE. With 0 bases removed from V and 3 bases from J, the gap between germline ends came to 8 bases. The CDR3 runs 14 residues. The CDR3 loop is CASSLGDVTDTQYF. The CDR3 region has the DNA TGTGCCAGCAGCTTGGGGGATGTGACAGATACGCAGTATTTT. Together with reference TRBV5-6 and TRBJ2-3, the CDR3 gives the full variable domain: DAGVTQSPTHLIKTRGQQVTLRCSPKSGHDTVSWYQQALGQGPQFIFQYYEEEERQRGNFPDRFSGHQFPNYSSELNVNALLLGDSALYLCASSLGDVTDTQYFGPGTRLTVL.

In its sample, this clonotype was seen a few times. The chain joins TRBV19 to TRBJ2-3, with D possibly matching TRBD2 (6 bases). Germline V gene data show CDR1 as LNHDA and CDR2 as SQIVND (reference sequence). Trimming took 0 bases from V and 6 from J, leaving 13 bases between them. The CDR3 runs 15 residues. The chain's CDR3 is CASSIDGGLLDTQYF. The CDR3 region has the DNA TGTGCCAGTAGTATAGATGGGGGGTTGTTGGATACGCAGTATTTT.

This chain joins TRBV5-1 and TRBJ2-7; D is possibly TRBD1 (6 bases). The V end lost 0 bases, the J end lost 6 bases, and 16 bases lay between the germline ends. Per the germline V gene, CDR1 is SGHRS and CDR2 is YFSETQ. CDR3 size: 15 residues. The CDR3 DNA follows: TGCGCCAGCAGCTTGGAGGGCAGGGGCCTCGGCGAGCAGTACTTC. Its translation: CASSLEGRGLGEQYF.

This clonotype was counted at least ten times. The chain links TRBV20-1 to TRBJ1-5; D unresolved. V was clipped by 2 bases and J by 0 bases, with 5 bases between them. The CDR3 is made up of 13 amino acids. Germline CDR1 reads DFQATT; CDR2 reads SNEGSKA (reference sequence). CDR3 in DNA: TGCAGTGCTAGAAACTATAGCAATCAGCCCCAGCATTTT. Amino acids: CSARNYSNQPQHF.

This clonotype has at least ten counts. This chain links TRBV10-3 with TRBJ2-7; TRBD1 aligns across 7 bases. Germline CDR1 and CDR2: ENHRY and SYGVKD. The CDR3 totals 13 residues. V lost 2 bases to trimming and J lost 6 bases; unmatched junction nucleotides: 4. This chain's CDR3 is CAISEDRVGEQYV. Here the CDR3 DNA reads TGTGCCATCAGTGAGGACAGGGTGGGCGAGCAGTACGTC.

At least ten counts were recorded for this clonotype. The chain is built from TRBV27 and TRBJ2-2, with D perhaps TRBD1 (8 bases). The CDR3 spans 14 residues. Germline V gene data show CDR1 as MNHEY and CDR2 as SMNVEV (reference sequence). Trimming took 7 bases from V and 6 from J, leaving 15 bases between them. This CDR3 reads CASKRDRRSGELFF. As DNA, the CDR3 is TGTGCCAGCAAGCGGGACAGGCGATCCGGGGAGCTGTTTTTT.

Many counts were recorded for this clonotype. The chain joins TRBV29-1 to TRBJ1-1, with D possibly TRBD1 on 6 matching bases. Trimming removed 7 bases at V and 6 bases at J, with 15 bases between. This CDR3 has 12 residues. From germline, CDR1 is SQVTM and CDR2 ANQGSEA. In DNA, the CDR3 is TGCAGCGGTTCACAGGGCCCCGCTGAAGCTTTCTTT. Residues: CSGSQGPAEAFF.

This clonotype was detected ten times or more. The CDR3 DNA reads as TGTGCCAGCAGTTTATGGGAGGGGCGGAACAATGAGCAGTTCTTC. Protein: CASSLWEGRNNEQFF. J is TRBJ2-1 and V is TRBV12-3 or TRBV12-4; 7 nucleotides align to TRBD2. V shed 2 bases, J shed 5 bases, and the junction held 6 bases outside the gene matches. The CDR3 runs to 15 residues.

This clonotype was detected many times. The rearrangement joins TRBV10-3 to TRBJ2-7; no clear D gene. CDR3 length equals 13 residues. The germline V gene encodes CDR1 ENHRY and CDR2 SYGVKD. V was shortened by 0 bases and J by 4 bases, with 7 bases between the two germline ends. The chain's CDR3 is CAISESSRYEQYV. CDR3 nucleotides: TGTGCCATCAGTGAGTCGAGCCGGTACGAGCAGTACGTC.

This chain uses TRBV13 with TRBJ1-3; no clear D. Germline CDR1 is PRHDT and CDR2 is FYEKMQ (reference sequence). This CDR3 has 14 residues. V was pared by 6 bases and J by 0 bases, with 9 bases between. The CDR3 DNA sequence: TGTGCCAGCAGTTCTAGGACCTCTGGAAACACCATATATTTT. Translating it yields CASSSRTSGNTIYF.

This clonotype was seen at least ten times. The rearrangement links TRBV7-9 to TRBJ2-7; TRBD1 matches 7 bases. The CDR3 covers 12 residues. CDR1 SEHNR and CDR2 FQNEAQ come from the germline V gene (reference sequence). Unmatched junction bases numbered 8, after V lost 5 bases and J lost 10 bases. CDR3 sequence: CASSLVGDSQYV. As DNA, the CDR3 is TGTGCCAGCAGCCTAGTGGGGGACAGTCAGTACGTC.

The V call is TRBV12-3 or TRBV12-4, the J call TRBJ2-7; D is undetermined. The CDR3 runs 16 residues. Trimming took off 3 bases at V and 3 bases at J, with 18 bases between the two ends. Here the CDR3 reads CASSFSLGSPNYEQYV. The DNA of the CDR3 is TGTGCCAGCAGTTTTAGTCTCGGGTCCCCGAACTACGAGCAGTACGTC.

This clonotype was recorded many times. This sequence joins TRBV12-3 or TRBV12-4 and TRBJ1-2; the match to TRBD1 covers 7 bases. V dropped 5 bases and J dropped 3; count of bases not matched to a gene: 12. CDR3 length: 16 amino acids. The CDR3 spells CASSEKQGRLDYGYTF. DNA for the CDR3: TGTGCCAGCAGTGAGAAACAGGGGAGGTTAGACTATGGCTACACCTTC.

Note on this clonotype: One end of the junction does not line up with germline, which may come from a read error. The chain combines TRBV20-1 with TRBJ2-1; D is perhaps TRBD2 (6 bases). CDR1 and CDR2 from the germline V gene are DFQATT and SNEGSKA (reference sequence). The CDR3 is 11 amino acids. CDR3 amino acids: CSARDYNEQLF. CDR3 DNA sequence: TGCAGTGCTAGGGACTACAATGAGCAGCTCTTC.

There are many counts of this clonotype. The J gene is TRBJ2-7, the V gene TRBV5-1; 8 nucleotides agree with TRBD1. The CDR3 consists of 13 residues. With 4 bases clipped from V and 11 bases from J, the junction kept 11 bases outside the gene matches. Germline V gene data show CDR1 as SGHRS and CDR2 as YFSETQ. CDR3 in amino acids: CASSLTGQGSEYV. As DNA, the CDR3 is TGCGCCAGCAGCCTAACCGGACAGGGCAGCGAGTACGTC.

Ten or more counts support this clonotype. This chain joins TRBV20-1 and TRBJ2-7; D perhaps matches TRBD2 (5 bases). This CDR3 has 13 amino acids. Germline V gene sequence: CDR1 DFQATT, CDR2 SNEGSKA (reference sequence). V lost 4 bases to trimming and J lost 2 bases, with 12 bases between them. The CDR3 here is CSAIATGTYEQYF. The CDR3 DNA reads as TGCAGTGCTATAGCGACTGGGACCTACGAGCAGTACTTC.

The chain employs TRBV20-1 and TRBJ2-7; no clear D gene. The CDR3 loop spans 14 amino acids. Trimming removed 5 bases from V and 7 bases from J, with 21 bases in between. Germline loops: CDR1 DFQATT, CDR2 SNEGSKA (reference sequence). CDR3 nucleotide sequence: TGCAGTGCTCCCTCTGAAGGATCCCGGCGGGAGCAGTACTTC. Protein product: CSAPSEGSRREQYF.

The chain joins TRBV28 to TRBJ2-6; D remains unclear. CDR3 length: 15 amino acids. The V end was cut by 6 bases, the J end by 1 base, with 10 bases between. Germline assignment: CDR1 MDHEN and CDR2 SYDVKM. The DNA of the CDR3 is TGTGCCAGCAGACAACACAGATCTGGGGCCAACGTCCTGACTTTC. Its translation: CASRQHRSGANVLTF.

This clonotype showed up just a few times. The chain links TRBV25-1 to TRBJ2-7, with 9 bases matching TRBD1. V dropped 8 bases and J dropped 4; count of bases not matched to a gene: 9. From germline, CDR1 is MGHDK and CDR2 SYGVNS. The CDR3 sequence is 14 residues long. CDR3 amino acids: CASGQQGARYEQYF. The CDR3 nucleotides read TGTGCCAGCGGTCAACAGGGGGCGCGGTACGAGCAGTACTTC.

This clonotype was recorded many times. The genes are TRBV20-1 and TRBJ2-1; 7 bases agree with TRBD2. The germline V gene has CDR1 DFQATT and CDR2 SNEGSKA (reference sequence). This CDR3 has 12 amino acids. Trimming removed 6 bases from V and 5 bases from J; junction bases left unmatched: 4. Written as DNA, the CDR3 is TGCAGTGCCGCGGGGGTCGACAATGAGCAGTTCTTC. This gives the protein CSAAGVDNEQFF.

This clonotype was found a few times. The chain uses TRBV4-3 and TRBJ2-1; the D is unclear. This CDR3 has 14 residues. The V end was cut by 0 bases, the J end by 9 bases, with 12 bases between. Germline-derived CDR1 and CDR2 are LGHNA and YSLEER. The CDR3 nucleotides read TGCGCCAGCAGCCAAGATAGCATATATAGTGAGCAGTTCTTC. Protein: CASSQDSIYSEQFF.

The CDR3 coding sequence is TGCAGTGCTAGCCGGGGGGATGCCTACGAGCAGTTCTTC. It specifies CSASRGDAYEQFF. The rearrangement uses TRBV20-1 and TRBJ2-1; 7 bases match TRBD2. The length of the CDR3 is 13 residues. Germline V lookup: CDR1 DFQATT, CDR2 SNEGSKA (reference sequence). The V segment lost 3 bases and the J segment 10 bases; nucleotides outside the gene matches: 9.